This TCR beta chain was retrieved from a study of PD-1 blockade in classical Hodgkin lymphoma. Time point defined: newly diagnosed, previously untreated cHL patient sample. From thawed PBMCs, CD4+ T cells were purified using magnetic negative selection. This CDR3 spans 17 amino acids. Germline assignment: CDR1 MNHNS and CDR2 SASEGT. The trim removed 4 bases at V and 2 bases at J, leaving 13 bases unmatched. Libraries were prepared by immunoSEQ multiplex PCR; TCRdb keeps only in-frame clonotypes and omits some of them. The data hold 20,000 to 25,000 clones, with 90% observed a single time. Source material: CD4+ T cells from blood. This TCR derives from a human donor with classical Hodgkin lymphoma. V gene TRBV6-1 combines with J gene TRBJ2-7, with 8 bases matching TRBD2. DNA of the CDR3: TGTGCCAGCAGTGGACCCTTAATAGCGGGGTTTACCTACGAGCAGTACTTC. It is translated as CASSGPLIAGFTYEQYF.